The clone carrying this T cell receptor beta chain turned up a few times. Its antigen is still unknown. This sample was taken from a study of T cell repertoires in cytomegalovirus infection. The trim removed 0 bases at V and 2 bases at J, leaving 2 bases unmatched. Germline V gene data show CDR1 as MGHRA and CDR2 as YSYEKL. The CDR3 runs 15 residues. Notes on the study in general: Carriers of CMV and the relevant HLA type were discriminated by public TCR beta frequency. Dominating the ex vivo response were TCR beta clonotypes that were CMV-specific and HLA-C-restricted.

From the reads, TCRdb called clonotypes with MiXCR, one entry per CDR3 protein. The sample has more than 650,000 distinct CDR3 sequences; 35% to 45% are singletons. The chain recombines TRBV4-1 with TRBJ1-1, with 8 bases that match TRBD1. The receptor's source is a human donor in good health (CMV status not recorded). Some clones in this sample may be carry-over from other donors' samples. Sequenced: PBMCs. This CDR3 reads CASSQDDRGNTEAFF. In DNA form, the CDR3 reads TGCGCCAGCAGCCAAGATGACAGGGGAAACACTGAAGCTTTCTTT.